This paragraph reports one T cell receptor (beta chain). Antigen: not known. The sample comes from a study of CD8 T cells in ankylosing spondylitis. Findings and caveats of the study: Disease-linked clones reportedly concentrated significantly in matched ankylosing spondylitis synovial fluid. Reactive arthritis synovial fluid and blood were previously reported to contain some motif variants. Within peripheral blood, clones linked to disease were CD8+ and relatively rare.

Germline assignment: CDR1 MNHEY and CDR2 SVGAGI. V was clipped by 0 bases and J by 0 bases; unmatched bases: 2. This CDR3 comprises 16 residues. Libraries for TCR beta were made by quantitative 5'-RACE with molecular barcodes. TCRdb reanalysed the 5' RACE reads using MiXCR and keeps one entry per CDR3 protein. The profile covers about 240,000 distinct CDR3 sequences, with approximately 9% appearing a single time and around 6.8% taken by the ten largest. The clonotype comes from a male donor with ankylosing spondylitis or in good health (not recorded which). The sample taken for sequencing was blood, either unsorted or a sorted T cell fraction (not recorded which). The gene calls are TRBV6-5 and TRBJ2-4, with 7 bases lining up with TRBD1. CDR3 sequence (DNA): TGTGCCAGCAGTTACTCGACAGGGCTAGCCAAAAACATTCAGTACTTC. As protein: CASSYSTGLAKNIQYF.